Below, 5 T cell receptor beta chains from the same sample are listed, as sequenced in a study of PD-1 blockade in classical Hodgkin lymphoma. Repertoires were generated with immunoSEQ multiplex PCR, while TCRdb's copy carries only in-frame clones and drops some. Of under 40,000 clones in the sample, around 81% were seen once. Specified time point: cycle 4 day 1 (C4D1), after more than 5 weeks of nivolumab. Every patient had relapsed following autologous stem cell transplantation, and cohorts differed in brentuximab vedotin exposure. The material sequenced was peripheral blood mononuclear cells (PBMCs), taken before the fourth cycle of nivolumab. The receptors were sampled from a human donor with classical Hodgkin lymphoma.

The CDR3 spells CASSLLTGDTGELFF. DNA of the CDR3: TGTGCCAGCAGCTTGCTGACAGGGGACACCGGGGAGCTGTTTTTT. The chain has TRBV7-9 and TRBJ2-2, with 8 bases aligning to TRBD1. Trimming at V came to 3 bases and at J to 3 bases, leaving 3 bases not matched to a gene. The V gene's germline CDR1 is SEHNR and CDR2 FQNEAQ (reference sequence). This CDR3 comprises 15 residues.

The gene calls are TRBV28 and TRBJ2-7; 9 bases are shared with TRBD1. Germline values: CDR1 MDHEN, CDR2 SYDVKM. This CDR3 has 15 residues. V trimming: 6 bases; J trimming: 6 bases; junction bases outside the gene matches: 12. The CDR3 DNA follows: TGTGCCAGCAGGCCTACCGGGACAGGGTGGGGCGAGCAGTACTTC. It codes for CASRPTGTGWGEQYF. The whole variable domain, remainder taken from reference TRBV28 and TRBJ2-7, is DVKVTQSSRYLVKRTGEKVFLECVQDMDHENMFWYRQDPGLGLRLIYFSYDVKMKEKGDIPEGYSVSREKKERFSLILESASTNQTSMYLCASRPTGTGWGEQYFGPGTRLTVT.

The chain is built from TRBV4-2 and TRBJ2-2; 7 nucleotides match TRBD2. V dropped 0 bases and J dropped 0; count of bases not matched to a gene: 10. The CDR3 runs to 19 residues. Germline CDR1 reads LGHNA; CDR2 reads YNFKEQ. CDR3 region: CASSQEVSSGPTNTGELFF. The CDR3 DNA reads TGTGCCAGCAGCCAAGAGGTTTCTAGCGGACCAACGAACACCGGGGAGCTGTTTTTT.

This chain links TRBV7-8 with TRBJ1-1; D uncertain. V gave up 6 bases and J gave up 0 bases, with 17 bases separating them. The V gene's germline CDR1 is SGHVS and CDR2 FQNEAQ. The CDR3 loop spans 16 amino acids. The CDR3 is CASSPLVDRMNTEAFF. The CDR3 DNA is TGTGCCAGCAGTCCGCTGGTCGATCGAATGAACACTGAAGCTTTCTTT.

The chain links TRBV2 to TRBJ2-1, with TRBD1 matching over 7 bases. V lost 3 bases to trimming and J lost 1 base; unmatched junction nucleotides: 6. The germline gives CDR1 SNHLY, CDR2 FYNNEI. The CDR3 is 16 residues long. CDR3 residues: CASSDPGQPSYNEQFF. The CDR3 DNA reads TGTGCCAGCAGTGATCCGGGACAGCCTTCCTACAATGAGCAGTTCTTC. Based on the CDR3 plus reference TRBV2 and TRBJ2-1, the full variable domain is EPEVTQTPSHQVTQMGQEVILRCVPISNHLYFYWYRQILGQKVEFLVSFYNNEISEKSEIFDDQFSVERPDGSNFTLKIRSTKLEDSAMYFCASSDPGQPSYNEQFFGPGTRLTVL.